The clone carrying this TCR beta chain was seen only once. Its antigen is still unknown. More than 9.5 ml fresh peripheral blood yielded the PBMCs. Germline CDR1 reads SGHKS; CDR2 reads YYEKEE (reference sequence). The CDR3 has 13 residues. V lost 5 bases, J lost 4 bases, and 12 bases lay in between. This sample is drawn from a study of T cells in Graves' hyperthyroidism and ophthalmopathy. Findings and caveats of the study: Prediction of ophthalmopathy progression came a median around 7.1 months pre-onset. Among thyroid clonotypes expanded above 0.001, most also appeared in blood. Ophthalmopathy was distinguished from stable hyperthyroidism by 13 V-J signatures.

TCR beta CDR3 region amplification was performed from RNA transcripts. An initial round of RT-PCR targeting the TCR CDR3 relied on the HTBI primer set. MiXCR, applied by TCRdb to the multiplex PCR reads, yields one record per CDR3 protein. The sample yields approximately 400,000 distinct CDR3 sequences, 15% to 20% seen once. Sequencing was done on a sample of blood. The V gene is TRBV5-5, the J gene TRBJ1-1; no firm D call. This TCR was recovered from a man younger than 35 with Graves' ophthalmopathy. The CDR3 DNA sequence: TGTGCCAGCAGTCTGATAGGGCTCACTGAAGCTTTCTTT. It is translated as CASSLIGLTEAFF.